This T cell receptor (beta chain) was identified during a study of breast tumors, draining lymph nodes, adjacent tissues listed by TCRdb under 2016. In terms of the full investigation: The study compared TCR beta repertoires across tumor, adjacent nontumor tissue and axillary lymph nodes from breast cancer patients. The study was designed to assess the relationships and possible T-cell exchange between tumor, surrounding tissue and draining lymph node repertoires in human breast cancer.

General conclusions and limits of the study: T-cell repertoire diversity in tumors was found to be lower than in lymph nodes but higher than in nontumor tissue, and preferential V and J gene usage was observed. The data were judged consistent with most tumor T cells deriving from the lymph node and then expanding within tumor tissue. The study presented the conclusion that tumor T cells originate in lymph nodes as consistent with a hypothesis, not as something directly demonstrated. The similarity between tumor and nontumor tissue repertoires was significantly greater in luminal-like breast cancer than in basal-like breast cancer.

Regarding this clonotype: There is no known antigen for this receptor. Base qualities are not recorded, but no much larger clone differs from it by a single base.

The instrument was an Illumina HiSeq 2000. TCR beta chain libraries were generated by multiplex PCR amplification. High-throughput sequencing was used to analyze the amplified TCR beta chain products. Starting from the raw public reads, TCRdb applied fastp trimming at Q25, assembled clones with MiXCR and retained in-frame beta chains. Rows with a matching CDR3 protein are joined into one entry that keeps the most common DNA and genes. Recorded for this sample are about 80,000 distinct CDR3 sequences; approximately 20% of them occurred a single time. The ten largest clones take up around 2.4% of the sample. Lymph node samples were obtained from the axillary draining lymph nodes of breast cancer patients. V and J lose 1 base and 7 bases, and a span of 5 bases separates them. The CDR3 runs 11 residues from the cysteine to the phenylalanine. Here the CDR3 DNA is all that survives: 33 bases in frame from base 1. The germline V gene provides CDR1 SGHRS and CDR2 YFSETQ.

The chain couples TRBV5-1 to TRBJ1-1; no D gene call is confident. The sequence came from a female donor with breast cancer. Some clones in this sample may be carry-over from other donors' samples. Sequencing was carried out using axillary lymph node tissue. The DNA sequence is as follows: TGCGCCAGCAGCTTGCTAGGTGAAGCTTTCTTT. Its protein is CASSLLGEAFF.